This is a list of T cell receptor beta chains from one sample in a study of T cell responses to AZD1222 COVID-19 vaccine. Sequencing was performed with immunoSEQ multiplex PCR; in TCRdb, only in-frame clones are kept and a portion is missing. The sample contains about 140,000 clones, 93% of which appear only once. The sample here was peripheral blood, taken on day 0 of MenACWY control vaccination. The receptors here all came from an adult in good health. Both conserved end residues are part of each CDR3. Each record gives: clone size, V gene, D gene, J gene, CDR3 protein, CDR3 DNA. The D gene is left open where the match is weak. Only part of the rows carry a size: once, few, many, or a class if the clone is expanded.

clone_size: .
v_call: TRBV28
d_call: .
j_call: TRBJ1-1
cdr3_aa: CASSLERGPPGTEAFF
cdr3_nt: TGTGCCAGCAGTTTAGAACGAGGGCCTCCGGGCACTGAAGCTTTCTTT

clone_size: .
v_call: TRBV14
d_call: .
j_call: TRBJ1-1
cdr3_aa: CASSQGLGAWNTEAFF
cdr3_nt: TGTGCCAGCAGCCAAGGGCTGGGGGCCTGGAACACTGAAGCTTTCTTT

clone_size: .
v_call: TRBV10-3
d_call: .
j_call: TRBJ2-5
cdr3_aa: CAISEKGSETQYF
cdr3_nt: TGTGCCATCAGTGAAAAGGGGTCAGAGACCCAGTACTTC

clone_size: .
v_call: TRBV28
d_call: .
j_call: TRBJ2-7
cdr3_aa: CASSLIQGNFYEQYF
cdr3_nt: TGTGCCAGCAGTTTAATTCAGGGGAATTTCTACGAGCAGTACTTC

clone_size: once
v_call: TRBV15
d_call: TRBD2
j_call: TRBJ2-5
cdr3_aa: CATSPRTRQETQYF
cdr3_nt: TGTGCCACCAGCCCCCGGACTAGACAAGAGACCCAGTACTTC

clone_size: .
v_call: TRBV9
d_call: .
j_call: TRBJ1-2
cdr3_aa: CASSPPGGVGGYTF
cdr3_nt: TGTGCCAGCAGCCCCCCAGGAGGGGTGGGTGGCTACACCTTC

clone_size: .
v_call: TRBV5-6
d_call: TRBD1
j_call: TRBJ1-6
cdr3_aa: CASRSGTANSPLHF
cdr3_nt: TGTGCCAGCAGATCCGGGACAGCCAATTCACCCCTCCACTTT

clone_size: once
v_call: TRBV29-1
d_call: .
j_call: TRBJ1-3
cdr3_aa: CSVKISGNTIYF
cdr3_nt: TGCAGCGTCAAAATCTCTGGAAACACCATATATTTT

clone_size: .
v_call: TRBV2
d_call: .
j_call: TRBJ1-3
cdr3_aa: CASSEGGLAGNTIYF
cdr3_nt: TGTGCCAGCAGTGAAGGAGGATTAGCTGGAAACACCATATATTTT

clone_size: .
v_call: TRBV6-5
d_call: TRBD1
j_call: TRBJ1-5
cdr3_aa: CASSPTGEGQPQHF
cdr3_nt: TGTGCCAGCAGCCCGACAGGGGAGGGACAGCCCCAGCATTTT

clone_size: .
v_call: TRBV14
d_call: .
j_call: TRBJ1-2
cdr3_aa: CASSQGGDYGYTF
cdr3_nt: TGTGCCAGCAGCCAAGGGGGTGACTATGGCTACACCTTC

clone_size: few
v_call: TRBV12-3/TRBV12-4
d_call: .
j_call: TRBJ1-1
cdr3_aa: CASSLGRTEAFF
cdr3_nt: TGTGCCAGCAGTTTAGGCAGGACTGAAGCTTTCTTT

clone_size: once
v_call: TRBV12-3/TRBV12-4
d_call: .
j_call: TRBJ1-2
cdr3_aa: CASRGGYGYTF
cdr3_nt: TGTGCCAGCAGGGGAGGCTATGGCTACACCTTC

clone_size: .
v_call: TRBV29-1
d_call: TRBD1
j_call: TRBJ1-5
cdr3_aa: CSVGQGAGGQPQHF
cdr3_nt: TGCAGCGTCGGGCAGGGGGCAGGGGGTCAGCCCCAGCATTTT

clone_size: .
v_call: TRBV7-3
d_call: TRBD1
j_call: TRBJ2-2
cdr3_aa: CASSLMQGAGTGELFF
cdr3_nt: TGTGCCAGCAGCCTTATGCAGGGGGCTGGGACCGGGGAGCTGTTTTTT

clone_size: .
v_call: TRBV7-9
d_call: TRBD1
j_call: TRBJ1-5
cdr3_aa: CASSSRDSNQPQHF
cdr3_nt: TGTGCCAGCAGCTCCCGGGACAGTAATCAGCCCCAGCATTTT

clone_size: .
v_call: TRBV7-9
d_call: .
j_call: TRBJ2-4
cdr3_aa: CASSVPGLAKNIQYF
cdr3_nt: TGTGCCAGCAGCGTCCCGGGCTTAGCCAAAAACATTCAGTACTTC

clone_size: .
v_call: TRBV27
d_call: .
j_call: TRBJ2-6
cdr3_aa: CASSPAGSGANVLTF
cdr3_nt: TGTGCCAGCAGTCCCGCAGGCTCTGGGGCCAACGTCCTGACTTTC

clone_size: .
v_call: TRBV7-3
d_call: .
j_call: TRBJ1-1
cdr3_aa: CASSLTKGVGAFF
cdr3_nt: TGTGCCAGCAGCTTAACGAAGGGAGTGGGAGCTTTCTTT

clone_size: .
v_call: TRBV5-1
d_call: TRBD1
j_call: TRBJ1-4
cdr3_aa: CASSDRGADEKLFF
cdr3_nt: TGCGCCAGCAGCGACAGGGGGGCGGATGAAAAACTGTTTTTT

clone_size: .
v_call: TRBV11-3
d_call: TRBD2
j_call: TRBJ2-1
cdr3_aa: CASSPGSGGSYNEQFF
cdr3_nt: TGTGCCAGCAGCCCCGGTAGCGGGGGCTCCTACAATGAGCAGTTCTTC

clone_size: .
v_call: TRBV9
d_call: TRBD1
j_call: TRBJ1-5
cdr3_aa: CASSVTGGSQPQHF
cdr3_nt: TGTGCCAGCAGCGTAACAGGGGGGAGTCAGCCCCAGCATTTT

clone_size: .
v_call: TRBV24-1
d_call: .
j_call: TRBJ1-1
cdr3_aa: CATSDSRDNTEAFF
cdr3_nt: TGTGCCACCAGTGATAGCCGGGACAACACTGAAGCTTTCTTT

clone_size: .
v_call: TRBV28
d_call: TRBD1
j_call: TRBJ2-7
cdr3_aa: CASSLRGTVAYEQYF
cdr3_nt: TGTGCCAGCAGTTTAAGGGGGACAGTTGCCTACGAGCAGTACTTC

clone_size: .
v_call: TRBV7-9
d_call: .
j_call: TRBJ1-3
cdr3_aa: CASSLDGKPANTIYF
cdr3_nt: TGTGCCAGCAGCTTAGATGGAAAGCCTGCAAACACCATATATTTT

clone_size: .
v_call: TRBV6-6
d_call: TRBD1
j_call: TRBJ1-2
cdr3_aa: CASSYSIDRGRGYTF
cdr3_nt: TGTGCCAGCAGTTACTCGATAGACAGGGGGCGCGGCTACACCTTC

clone_size: .
v_call: TRBV27
d_call: TRBD2
j_call: TRBJ2-4
cdr3_aa: CASSTHGGAAKNIQYF
cdr3_nt: TGTGCCAGCAGCACCCACGGGGGGGCAGCCAAAAACATTCAGTACTTC

clone_size: .
v_call: TRBV6-5
d_call: .
j_call: TRBJ2-3
cdr3_aa: CASSSGLRATDTQYF
cdr3_nt: TGTGCCAGCAGTTCGGGACTCCGGGCCACAGATACGCAGTATTTT

clone_size: .
v_call: TRBV19
d_call: TRBD1
j_call: TRBJ1-1
cdr3_aa: CASSITGTANTEAFF
cdr3_nt: TGTGCCAGTAGTATCACGGGGACAGCGAACACTGAAGCTTTCTTT

clone_size: .
v_call: TRBV19
d_call: .
j_call: TRBJ1-5
cdr3_aa: CASSIRVMSQRGNQPQHF
cdr3_nt: TGTGCCAGTAGTATCCGAGTAATGTCCCAGAGAGGCAATCAGCCCCAGCATTTT

clone_size: .
v_call: TRBV2
d_call: .
j_call: TRBJ1-5
cdr3_aa: CASRWGYNQPQHF
cdr3_nt: TGTGCCAGCAGGTGGGGTTACAATCAGCCCCAGCATTTT

clone_size: once
v_call: TRBV9
d_call: .
j_call: TRBJ1-1
cdr3_aa: CASSVAGEWGTEAFF
cdr3_nt: TGTGCCAGCAGCGTAGCTGGGGAATGGGGCACTGAAGCTTTCTTT

clone_size: .
v_call: TRBV5-4
d_call: .
j_call: TRBJ1-1
cdr3_aa: CASSPGVRSNTEAFF
cdr3_nt: TGTGCCAGCAGTCCTGGGGTCAGATCGAACACTGAAGCTTTCTTT

clone_size: .
v_call: TRBV7-2
d_call: TRBD1
j_call: TRBJ1-1
cdr3_aa: CASSARQGATNTEAFF
cdr3_nt: TGTGCCAGCAGCGCCCGACAGGGGGCAACGAACACTGAAGCTTTCTTT

clone_size: .
v_call: TRBV2
d_call: .
j_call: TRBJ1-2
cdr3_aa: CASSGTGLYGYTF
cdr3_nt: TGTGCCAGCAGTGGTACAGGGCTTTATGGCTACACCTTC

clone_size: .
v_call: TRBV7-8
d_call: .
j_call: TRBJ2-2
cdr3_aa: CASSLAGLGTGELFF
cdr3_nt: TGTGCCAGCAGCTTAGCAGGGCTAGGTACCGGGGAGCTGTTTTTT